This TCR beta chain was captured by sequencing in a study of control samples from healthy donors and cancer patients. Repertoires were generated with immunoSEQ multiplex PCR, while TCRdb's copy carries only in-frame clones and drops some. The sample includes about 34,000 clones, around 87% of them seen just once. The CDR3 loop spans 15 amino acids. V trimming: 5 bases; J trimming: 4 bases; junction bases outside the gene matches: 7. Germline V lookup: CDR1 MGHRA, CDR2 YSYEKL. The clonotype originates from a woman aged 40 to 49 with lung cancer. J is TRBJ2-1 and V is TRBV4-1, with 8 bases identical to TRBD2. What was sequenced was PBMCs. DNA of the CDR3: TGCGCCAGCAGCAGGATTAGCGGGATTTACAATGAGCAGTTCTTC. Protein product: CASSRISGIYNEQFF.